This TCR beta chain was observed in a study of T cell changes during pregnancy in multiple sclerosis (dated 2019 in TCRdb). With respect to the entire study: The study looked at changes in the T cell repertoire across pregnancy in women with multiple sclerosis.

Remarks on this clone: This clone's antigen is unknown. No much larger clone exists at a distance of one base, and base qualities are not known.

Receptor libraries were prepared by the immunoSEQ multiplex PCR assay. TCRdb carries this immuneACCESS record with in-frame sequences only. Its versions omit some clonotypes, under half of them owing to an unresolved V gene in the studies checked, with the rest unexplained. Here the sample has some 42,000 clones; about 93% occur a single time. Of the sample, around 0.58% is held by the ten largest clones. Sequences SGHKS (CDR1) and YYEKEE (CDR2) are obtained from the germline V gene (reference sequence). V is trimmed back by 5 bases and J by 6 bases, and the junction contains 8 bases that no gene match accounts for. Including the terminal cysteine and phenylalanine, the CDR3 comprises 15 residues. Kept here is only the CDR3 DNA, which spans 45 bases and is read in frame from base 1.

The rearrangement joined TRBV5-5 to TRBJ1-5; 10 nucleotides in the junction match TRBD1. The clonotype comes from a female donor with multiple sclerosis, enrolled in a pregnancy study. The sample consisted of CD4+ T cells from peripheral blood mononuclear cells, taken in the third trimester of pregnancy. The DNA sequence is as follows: TGTGCCAGCAGTTTCGAGGACAGGGGGATTCAGCCCCAGCATTTT. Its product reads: CASSFEDRGIQPQHF.